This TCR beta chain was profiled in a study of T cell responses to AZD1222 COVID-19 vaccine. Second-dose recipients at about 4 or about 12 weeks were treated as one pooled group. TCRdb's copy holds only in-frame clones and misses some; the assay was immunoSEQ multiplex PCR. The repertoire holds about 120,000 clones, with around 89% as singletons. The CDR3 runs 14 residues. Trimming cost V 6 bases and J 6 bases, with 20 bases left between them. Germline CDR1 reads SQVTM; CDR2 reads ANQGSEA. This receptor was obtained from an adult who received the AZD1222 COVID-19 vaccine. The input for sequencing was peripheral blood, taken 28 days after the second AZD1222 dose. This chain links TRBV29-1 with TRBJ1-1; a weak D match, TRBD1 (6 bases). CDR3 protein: CSVGGHLGGSEAFF. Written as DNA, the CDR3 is TGCAGCGTGGGGGGACACCTAGGAGGCTCTGAAGCTTTCTTT. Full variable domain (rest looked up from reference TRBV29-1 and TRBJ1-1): SAVISQKPSRDICQRGTSLTIQCQVDSQVTMMFWYRQQPGQSLTLIATANQGSEATYESGFVIDKFPISRPNLTFSTLTVSNMSPEDSSIYLCSVGGHLGGSEAFFGQGTRLTVV.